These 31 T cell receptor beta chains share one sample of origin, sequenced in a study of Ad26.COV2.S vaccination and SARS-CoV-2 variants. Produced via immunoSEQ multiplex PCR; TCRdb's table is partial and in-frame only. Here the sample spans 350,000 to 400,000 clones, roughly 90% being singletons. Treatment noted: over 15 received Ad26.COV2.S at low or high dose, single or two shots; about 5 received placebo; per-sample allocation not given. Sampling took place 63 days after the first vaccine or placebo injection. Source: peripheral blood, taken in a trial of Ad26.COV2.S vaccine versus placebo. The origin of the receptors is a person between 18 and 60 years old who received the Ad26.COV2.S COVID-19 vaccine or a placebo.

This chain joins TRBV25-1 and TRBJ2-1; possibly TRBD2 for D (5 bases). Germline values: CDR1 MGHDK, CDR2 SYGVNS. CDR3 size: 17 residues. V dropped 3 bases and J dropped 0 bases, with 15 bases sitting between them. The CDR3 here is CASSDLKSGGSYNEQFF. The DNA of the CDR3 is TGTGCCAGCAGTGACCTAAAAAGCGGAGGCTCCTACAATGAGCAGTTCTTC.

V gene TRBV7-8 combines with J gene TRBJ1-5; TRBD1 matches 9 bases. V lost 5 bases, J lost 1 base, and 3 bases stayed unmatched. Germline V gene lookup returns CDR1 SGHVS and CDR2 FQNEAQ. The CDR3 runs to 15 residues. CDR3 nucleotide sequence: TGTGCCAGCAGCCTCGGACAGGGGAGCAATCAGCCCCAGCATTTT. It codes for CASSLGQGSNQPQHF.

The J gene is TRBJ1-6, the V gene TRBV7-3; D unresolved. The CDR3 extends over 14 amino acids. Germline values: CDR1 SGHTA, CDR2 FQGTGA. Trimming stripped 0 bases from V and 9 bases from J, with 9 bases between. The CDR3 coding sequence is TGTGCCAGCAGCTTAACAGGGATTGGTTCACCCCTCCACTTT. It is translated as CASSLTGIGSPLHF.

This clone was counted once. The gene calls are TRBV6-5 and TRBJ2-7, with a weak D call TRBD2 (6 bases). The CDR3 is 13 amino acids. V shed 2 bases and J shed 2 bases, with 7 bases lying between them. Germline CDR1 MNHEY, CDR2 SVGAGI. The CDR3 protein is CASSYREAYEQYF. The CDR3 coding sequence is TGTGCCAGCAGTTACAGGGAGGCCTACGAGCAGTACTTC.

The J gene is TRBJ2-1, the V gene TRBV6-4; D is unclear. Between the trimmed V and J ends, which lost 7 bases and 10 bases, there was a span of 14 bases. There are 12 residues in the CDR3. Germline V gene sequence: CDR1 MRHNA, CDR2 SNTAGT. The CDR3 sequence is CASNPRTPEQFF. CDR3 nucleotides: TGTGCCAGCAACCCCAGGACGCCCGAGCAGTTCTTC.

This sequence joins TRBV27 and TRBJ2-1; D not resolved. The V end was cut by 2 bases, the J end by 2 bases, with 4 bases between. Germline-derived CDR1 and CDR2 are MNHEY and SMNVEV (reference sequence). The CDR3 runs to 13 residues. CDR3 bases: TGTGCCAGCAGTTTAGGTACCTACAATGAGCAGTTCTTC. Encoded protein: CASSLGTYNEQFF.

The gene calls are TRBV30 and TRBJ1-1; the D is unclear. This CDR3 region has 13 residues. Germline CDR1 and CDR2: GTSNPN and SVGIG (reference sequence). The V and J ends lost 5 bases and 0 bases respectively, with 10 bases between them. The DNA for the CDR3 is TGTGCCTGGTCCACGGGGATGAACACTGAAGCTTTCTTT. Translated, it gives CAWSTGMNTEAFF.

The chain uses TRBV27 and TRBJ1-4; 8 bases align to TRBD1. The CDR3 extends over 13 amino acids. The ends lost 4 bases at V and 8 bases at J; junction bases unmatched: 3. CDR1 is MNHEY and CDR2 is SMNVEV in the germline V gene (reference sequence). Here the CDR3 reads CASSWTGREKLFF. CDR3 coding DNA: TGTGCCAGCAGTTGGACAGGGCGAGAAAAACTGTTTTTT.

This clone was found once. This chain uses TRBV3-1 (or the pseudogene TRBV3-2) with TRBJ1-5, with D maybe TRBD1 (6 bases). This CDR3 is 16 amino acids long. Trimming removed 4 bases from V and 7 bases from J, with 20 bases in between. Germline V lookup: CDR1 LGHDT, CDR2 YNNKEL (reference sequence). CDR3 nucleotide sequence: TGTGCCAGCAGCCTTAAGGGGTCGGGGGCGAGGCAGCCCCAGCATTTT. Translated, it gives CASSLKGSGARQPQHF.

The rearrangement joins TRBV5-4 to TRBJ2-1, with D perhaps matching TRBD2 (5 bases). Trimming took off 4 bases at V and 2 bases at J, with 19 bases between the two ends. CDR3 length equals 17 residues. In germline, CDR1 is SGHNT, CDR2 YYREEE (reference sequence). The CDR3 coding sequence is TGTGCCAGCAGCGCTAGGGTATGGCGGGTAGCCTACAATGAGCAGTTCTTC. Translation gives CASSARVWRVAYNEQFF.

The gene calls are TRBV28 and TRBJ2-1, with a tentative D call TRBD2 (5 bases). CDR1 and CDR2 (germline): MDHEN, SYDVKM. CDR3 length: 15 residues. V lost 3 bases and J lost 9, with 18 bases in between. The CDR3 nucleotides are TGTGCCAGCAGTTTGCCTAGCCGCGGTCGGATTGAGCAGTTCTTC. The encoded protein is CASSLPSRGRIEQFF.

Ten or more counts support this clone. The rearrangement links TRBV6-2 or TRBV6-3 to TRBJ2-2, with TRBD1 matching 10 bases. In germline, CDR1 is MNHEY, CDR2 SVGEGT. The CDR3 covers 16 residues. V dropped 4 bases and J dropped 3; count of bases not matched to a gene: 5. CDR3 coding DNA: TGTGCCAGCAGTTGGGGACAGGGGTTGTACACCGGGGAGCTGTTTTTT. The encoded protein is CASSWGQGLYTGELFF.

CDR3 DNA sequence: TGCGCCAGCAGCCAAGTCGACTTAGGCTCCTATAATTCACCCCTCCACTTT. This codes for CASSQVDLGSYNSPLHF. The chain recombines TRBV4-1 with TRBJ1-6; D ambiguous. CDR3 length: 17 residues. Per germline, CDR1 MGHRA and CDR2 YSYEKL. Trimming shortened V by 1 base and J by 0 bases, and 10 bases separated the two germline ends.

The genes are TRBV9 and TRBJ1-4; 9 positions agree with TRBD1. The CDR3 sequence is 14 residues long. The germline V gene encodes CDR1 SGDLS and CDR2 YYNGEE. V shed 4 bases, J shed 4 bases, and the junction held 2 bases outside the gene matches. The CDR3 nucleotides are TGTGCCAGCAGCAGGACAGGGGTTAATGAAAAACTGTTTTTT. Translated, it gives CASSRTGVNEKLFF.

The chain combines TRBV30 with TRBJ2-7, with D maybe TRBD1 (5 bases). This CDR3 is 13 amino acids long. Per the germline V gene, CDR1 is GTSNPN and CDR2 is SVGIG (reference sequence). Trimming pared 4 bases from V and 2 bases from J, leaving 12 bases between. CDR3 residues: CAWNPAGTYEQYF. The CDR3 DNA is TGTGCCTGGAATCCCGCAGGGACCTACGAGCAGTACTTC.

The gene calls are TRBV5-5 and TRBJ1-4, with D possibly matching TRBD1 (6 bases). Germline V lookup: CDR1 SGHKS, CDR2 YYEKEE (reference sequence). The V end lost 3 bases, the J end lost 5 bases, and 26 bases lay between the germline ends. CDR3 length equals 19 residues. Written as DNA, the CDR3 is TGTGCCAGCAGCTGGGGTCAGGGCCAGACCGACAGGCCGAATGAAAAACTGTTTTTT. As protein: CASSWGQGQTDRPNEKLFF.

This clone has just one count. The CDR3 is CASSLSLIPGPNYGYTF. DNA of the CDR3: TGTGCCAGCAGTTTATCGCTTATCCCAGGCCCTAACTATGGCTACACCTTC. The J gene is TRBJ1-2, the V gene TRBV27; D gene uncertain. This CDR3 has 17 amino acids. Germline V lookup: CDR1 MNHEY, CDR2 SMNVEV (reference sequence). V was clipped by 0 bases and J by 0 bases, with 14 bases between them.

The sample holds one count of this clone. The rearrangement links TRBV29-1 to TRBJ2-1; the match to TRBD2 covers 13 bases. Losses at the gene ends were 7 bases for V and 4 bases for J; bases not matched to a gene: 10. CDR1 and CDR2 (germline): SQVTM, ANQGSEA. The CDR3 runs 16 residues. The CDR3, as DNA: TGCAGCGCCCAGCGGGGGACTAGCGGGAAATACAATGAGCAGTTCTTC. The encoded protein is CSAQRGTSGKYNEQFF.

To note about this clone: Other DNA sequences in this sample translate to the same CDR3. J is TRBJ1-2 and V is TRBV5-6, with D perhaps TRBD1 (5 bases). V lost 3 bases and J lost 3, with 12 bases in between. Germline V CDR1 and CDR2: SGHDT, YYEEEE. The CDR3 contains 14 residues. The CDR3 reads CASSSSGTDYGYTF. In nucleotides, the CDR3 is TGTGCCAGCAGCTCATCCGGGACGGACTATGGCTACACCTTC.

CDR3 DNA sequence: TGTGCCATCAGACCACAGGTAACCCTTGGTGAGCAGTTCTTC. This translates into CAIRPQVTLGEQFF. The V and J genes are TRBV10-3 and TRBJ2-1, with D maybe TRBD1 (5 bases). This CDR3 contains 14 residues. Trimming pared 6 bases from V and 9 bases from J, leaving 18 bases between. Germline V gene sequence: CDR1 ENHRY, CDR2 SYGVKD.

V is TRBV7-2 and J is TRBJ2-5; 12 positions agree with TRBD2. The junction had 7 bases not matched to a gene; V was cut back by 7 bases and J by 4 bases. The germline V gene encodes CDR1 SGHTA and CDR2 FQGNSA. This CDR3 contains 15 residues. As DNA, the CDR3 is TGTGCCAGCAACCCGCTGGGACTAGCGGGAGAGACCCAGTACTTC. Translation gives CASNPLGLAGETQYF.

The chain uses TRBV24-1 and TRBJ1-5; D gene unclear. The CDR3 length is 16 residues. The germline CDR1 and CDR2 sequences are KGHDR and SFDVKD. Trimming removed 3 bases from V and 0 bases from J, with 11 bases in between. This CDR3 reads CATSDRREFSNQPQHF. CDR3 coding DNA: TGTGCCACCAGTGATCGGAGAGAATTTAGCAATCAGCCCCAGCATTTT.

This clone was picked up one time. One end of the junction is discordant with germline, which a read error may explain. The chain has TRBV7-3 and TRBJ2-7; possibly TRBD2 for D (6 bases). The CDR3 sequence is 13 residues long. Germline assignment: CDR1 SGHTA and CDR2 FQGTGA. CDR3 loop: CASSLAGFIRDFF. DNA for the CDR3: TGTGCCAGCAGCCTAGCCGGGTTTATAAGGGACTTCTTC.

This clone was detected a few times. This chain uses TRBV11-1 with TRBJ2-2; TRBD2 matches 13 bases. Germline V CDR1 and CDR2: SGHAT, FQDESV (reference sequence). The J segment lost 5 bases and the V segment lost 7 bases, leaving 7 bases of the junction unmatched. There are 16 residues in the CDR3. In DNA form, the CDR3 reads TGTGCCAGCACCAGGACTAGCGGGAGCCGGACCGGGGAGCTGTTTTTT. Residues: CASTRTSGSRTGELFF.

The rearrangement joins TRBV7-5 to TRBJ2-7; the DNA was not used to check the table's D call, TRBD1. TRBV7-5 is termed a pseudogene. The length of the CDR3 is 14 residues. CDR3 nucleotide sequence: TGTGTCAGAAGCCAGGGACAGGGTTCCTACGAGCAGTACTTC. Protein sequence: CVRSQGQGSYEQYF.

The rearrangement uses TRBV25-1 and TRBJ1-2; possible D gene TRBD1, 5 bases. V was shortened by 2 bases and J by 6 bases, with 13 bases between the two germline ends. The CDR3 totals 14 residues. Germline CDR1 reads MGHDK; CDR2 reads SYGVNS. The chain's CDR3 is CASSEGGQGNGYTF. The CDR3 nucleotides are TGTGCCAGCAGTGAAGGAGGGCAGGGTAATGGCTACACCTTC.

The CDR3 region has the DNA TGTGCCAGCAGCTCGTTAACGACGGGATACGACGAGCAGTACTTC. It is translated as CASSSLTTGYDEQYF. The chain joins TRBV7-2 to TRBJ2-7, with D perhaps TRBD2 (5 bases). V was trimmed by 4 bases and J by 5 bases, leaving 18 bases between them. This CDR3 has 15 amino acids. Germline V gene lookup returns CDR1 SGHTA and CDR2 FQGNSA.

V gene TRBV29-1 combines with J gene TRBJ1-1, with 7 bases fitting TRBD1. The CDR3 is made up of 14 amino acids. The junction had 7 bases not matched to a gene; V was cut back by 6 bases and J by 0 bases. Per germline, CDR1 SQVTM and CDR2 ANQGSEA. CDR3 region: CSVGGQPMNTEAFF. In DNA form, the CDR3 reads TGCAGCGTGGGGGGACAGCCGATGAACACTGAAGCTTTCTTT.

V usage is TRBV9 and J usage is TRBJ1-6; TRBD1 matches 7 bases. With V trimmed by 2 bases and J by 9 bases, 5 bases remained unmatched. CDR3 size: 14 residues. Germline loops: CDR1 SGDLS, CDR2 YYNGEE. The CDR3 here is CASSVGTAISPLHF. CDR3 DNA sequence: TGTGCCAGCAGCGTCGGGACAGCTATTTCACCCCTCCACTTT.

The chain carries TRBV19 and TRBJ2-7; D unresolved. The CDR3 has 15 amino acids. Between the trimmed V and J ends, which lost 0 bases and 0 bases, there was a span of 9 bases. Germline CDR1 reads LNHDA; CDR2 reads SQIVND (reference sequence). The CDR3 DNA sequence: TGTGCCAGTAGTATAGATCGGGCAGTCTCCTACGAGCAGTACTTC. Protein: CASSIDRAVSYEQYF.

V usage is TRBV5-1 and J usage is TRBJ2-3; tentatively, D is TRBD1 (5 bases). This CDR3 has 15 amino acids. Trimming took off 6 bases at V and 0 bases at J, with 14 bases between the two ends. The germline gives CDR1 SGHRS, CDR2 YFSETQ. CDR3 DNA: TGCGCCAGCAAATGGAACACAGGTAGCACAGATACGCAGTATTTT. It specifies CASKWNTGSTDTQYF. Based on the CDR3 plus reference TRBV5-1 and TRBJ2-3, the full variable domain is KAGVTQTPRYLIKTRGQQVTLSCSPISGHRSVSWYQQTPGQGLQFLFEYFSETQRNKGNFPGRFSGRQFSNSRSEMNVSTLELGDSALYLCASKWNTGSTDTQYFGPGTRLTVL.